These 3 T cell receptor beta chains were all obtained from the same sample, sequenced in a study of T cell clonotyping in hematopoietic cell transplantation. TCRdb keeps only in-frame clones here, not all; method: immunoSEQ multiplex PCR. Counted here are some 49,000 clones, approximately 84% occurring once; the ten biggest clones make up 5.9%. The time point denotes: recipient sample about 28 days before transplant, after cytoreduction. The material sequenced was peripheral blood mononuclear cells, taken before stem cell transplant. Receptors were obtained from a man aged 55-75 years with biphenotypic leukemia. Some clones in this sample may be carry-over from other donors' samples.

V is TRBV4-3 and J is TRBJ1-1; 9 bases match TRBD1. Trimming cost V 2 bases and J 5 bases; bases outside gene matches: 6. This CDR3 is 15 amino acids long. Germline values: CDR1 LGHNA, CDR2 YSLEER. This CDR3 is CASSQPDRGGTEAFF. DNA for the CDR3: TGCGCCAGCAGCCAACCGGACAGGGGCGGGACTGAAGCTTTCTTT.

The chain's CDR3 is CASSLVAGSSYEQYF. CDR3 DNA: TGTGCCAGCAGCTTAGTGGCAGGGAGCTCCTACGAGCAGTACTTC. The chain is built from TRBV7-9 and TRBJ2-7; possibly TRBD1 or TRBD2 for D (5 bases each). V was clipped by 1 base and J by 0 bases, with 10 bases between them. CDR3 size: 15 residues. Germline CDR1 is SEHNR and CDR2 is FQNEAQ (reference sequence).

The chain uses TRBV7-3 and TRBJ2-3, with D tentatively TRBD2 (5 bases). CDR3 length: 21 residues. Germline CDR1 SGHTA, CDR2 FQGTGA. Deletions cut 3 bases from V and 0 bases from J, with 28 bases between. In nucleotides, the CDR3 is TGTGCCAGCAGCTTTGTAAAGTGGGGAGCGGACGAACACGGCAGCACAGATACGCAGTATTTT. Protein sequence: CASSFVKWGADEHGSTDTQYF.